The 18 T cell receptor beta chains listed next were all sequenced from one sample in a study of control samples from healthy donors and cancer patients. Assay: immunoSEQ multiplex PCR; the TCRdb copy retains only in-frame clones and omits some. The data hold about 94,000 clones, with 90% observed a single time. The sample consisted of blood. The receptor set was obtained from a woman between 18 and 29 years old in good health.

This clone has a single count. V and J are TRBV2 and TRBJ2-7, with TRBD1 matching over 7 bases. The J segment lost 5 bases and the V segment lost 8 bases, leaving 12 bases of the junction unmatched. The CDR3 sequence is 14 residues long. Germline V lookup: CDR1 SNHLY, CDR2 FYNNEI. The DNA for the CDR3 is TGTGCCAGCGGGGGACAGTTCGTAGAGGACGAGCAGTACTTC. It encodes CASGGQFVEDEQYF.

The rearrangement uses TRBV5-4 and TRBJ1-2; 7 bases are a match to TRBD1. Looked up from germline, CDR1 is SGHNT and CDR2 is YYREEE (reference sequence). V trimming: 4 bases; J trimming: 8 bases; junction bases outside the gene matches: 11. The CDR3 consists of 14 residues. The CDR3 loop reads CASSAIDRVGGYTF. The CDR3 region has the DNA TGTGCCAGCAGCGCCATCGACAGGGTAGGGGGCTACACCTTC.

The chain is built from TRBV6-1 and TRBJ2-1; TRBD2 matches at 8 bases. V gave up 3 bases and J gave up 1 base; unmatched junction bases: 2. The CDR3 sequence is 15 residues long. Germline V lookup: CDR1 MNHNS, CDR2 SASEGT. In DNA, the CDR3 is TGTGCCAGCAGTGAGGCTAGCGGGTCCTACAATGAGCAGTTCTTC. The encoded protein is CASSEASGSYNEQFF.

This rearrangement joins TRBV29-1 to TRBJ1-1, with D uncertain. Between the trimmed V and J ends, which lost 6 bases and 3 bases, there was a span of 11 bases. Germline-derived CDR1 and CDR2 are SQVTM and ANQGSEA. The CDR3 spans 12 residues. For the CDR3, the DNA is TGCAGCGTGAAGGTCGGGGACACTGAAGCTTTCTTT. This codes for CSVKVGDTEAFF.

The rearrangement links TRBV7-9 to TRBJ2-1; D could derive from TRBD1 or TRBD2 (6 bases each). Germline V CDR1 and CDR2: SEHNR, FQNEAQ (reference sequence). V was cut by 4 bases and J by 5 bases, with 15 bases left in between. The CDR3 is 15 amino acids. CDR3 region: CASSSSLRGDNEQFF. The CDR3 bases are TGTGCCAGCAGCTCCTCCCTAAGGGGGGACAATGAGCAGTTCTTC.

The chain employs TRBV3-1 (or the pseudogene TRBV3-2) and TRBJ2-1, with a possible D match to TRBD2 (6 bases). CDR1 and CDR2 (germline): LGHDT, YNNKEL (reference sequence). There are 14 residues in the CDR3. V was pared by 2 bases and J by 9 bases, with 14 bases between. In DNA, the CDR3 is TGTGCCAGCAGCCAATCCGGGACTCTGGGTGAGCAGTTCTTC. Translation gives CASSQSGTLGEQFF.

CDR3 loop: CASSLSGQPNSPLHF. CDR3 nucleotides: TGCGCCAGCAGCTTGTCTGGACAGCCTAATTCACCCCTCCACTTT. The rearrangement links TRBV5-1 to TRBJ1-6, with TRBD1 as a possible D gene (6 bases). The CDR3 consists of 15 residues. V was trimmed by 1 base and J by 6 bases, leaving 11 bases between them. Germline V gene lookup returns CDR1 SGHRS and CDR2 YFSETQ.

The rearrangement uses TRBV11-3 and TRBJ2-3; D may be TRBD1 (6 bases). Trimming shortened V by 1 base and J by 4 bases, and 9 bases separated the two germline ends. Germline V CDR1 and CDR2: SGHNT, YENEEA. The CDR3 is 14 amino acids. The DNA for the CDR3 is TGTGCCAGCAGCTTAGGACAGGATTCAGATACGCAGTATTTT. Encoded protein: CASSLGQDSDTQYF.

The genes are TRBV7-2 and TRBJ2-5; possible D gene TRBD2, 6 bases. The CDR3 sequence is 16 residues long. Trimming took 1 base from V and 0 from J, leaving 12 bases between them. Germline assignment: CDR1 SGHTA and CDR2 FQGNSA. The CDR3 spells CASSLVGGEYQETQYF. The CDR3 coding sequence is TGTGCCAGCAGCTTAGTTGGCGGGGAATACCAAGAGACCCAGTACTTC. The variable domain in full, with the rest retrieved from reference TRBV7-2 and TRBJ2-5, is GAGVSQSPSNKVTEKGKDVELRCDPISGHTALYWYRQSLGQGLEFLIYFQGNSAPDKSGLPSDRFSAERTGGSVSTLTIQRTQQEDSAVYLCASSLVGGEYQETQYFGPGTRLLVL.

The CDR3 sequence: CASRHVSEQYF. The CDR3 DNA sequence: TGTGCCAGCAGGCACGTGAGCGAGCAGTACTTC. J is TRBJ2-7 and V is TRBV6-5; D remains ambiguous. V was clipped by 6 bases and J by 6 bases, with 9 bases between them. The germline gives CDR1 MNHEY, CDR2 SVGAGI. The CDR3 runs to 11 residues.

This chain uses TRBV21-1 with TRBJ2-7; the D call in the table, TRBD2, was not verified against the DNA. TRBV21-1 is an annotated pseudogene. CDR3 length: 14 amino acids. CDR3 coding DNA: TGTGCGACGGCGGCGGGGGGGCCCTCCCACGAGCAGTACTTC. Protein sequence: CATAAGGPSHEQYF.

The rearrangement joins TRBV5-4 to TRBJ1-2; no firm D call. The CDR3 is 14 residues long. Deletions cut 0 bases from V and 7 bases from J, with 13 bases between. Germline CDR1 is SGHNT and CDR2 is YYREEE (reference sequence). The CDR3 nucleotides are TGTGCCAGCAGCTTGGTTGTGGGGTTTATTGGCTACACCTTC. Residues: CASSLVVGFIGYTF.

V gene TRBV19 combines with J gene TRBJ1-2; 9 bases fit TRBD1. J gave up 3 bases and V 5 bases, and 7 bases lay outside the gene matches. The CDR3 extends over 15 amino acids. CDR1 and CDR2 from the germline V gene are LNHDA and SQIVND (reference sequence). The chain's CDR3 is CASSPTQGADYGYTF. In nucleotides, the CDR3 is TGTGCCAGTAGTCCGACACAGGGGGCGGACTATGGCTACACCTTC.

The V call is TRBV6-1, the J call TRBJ2-1; TRBD2 is a possible D gene (6 bases). Trimming shortened V by 3 bases and J by 6 bases, and 15 bases separated the two germline ends. The CDR3 has 15 amino acids. CDR1 is MNHNS and CDR2 is SASEGT in the germline V gene. CDR3 residues: CASSEITGAPNEQFF. The DNA of the CDR3 is TGTGCCAGCAGTGAGATTACGGGAGCGCCCAATGAGCAGTTCTTC.

J is TRBJ1-6 and V is TRBV10-3; 8 nucleotides line up with TRBD1. V lost 6 bases and J lost 9; bases outside the gene matches: 10. CDR3 length: 15 residues. CDR1 is ENHRY and CDR2 is SYGVKD in the germline V gene. The CDR3 sequence is CAIRPTGDAGSPLHF. Written as DNA, the CDR3 is TGTGCCATCAGACCGACAGGGGATGCGGGTTCACCCCTCCACTTT.

The chain links TRBV5-6 to TRBJ1-1; D perhaps matches TRBD1 (6 bases). Germline V gives CDR1 SGHDT, CDR2 YYEEEE. This CDR3 spans 13 amino acids. The ends were cut back, 1 base at V and 6 bases at J, with 10 bases in the middle. DNA for the CDR3: TGTGCCAGCAGCTTGTTAAGGGGGGCTGAAGCTTTCTTT. Translating gives CASSLLRGAEAFF.

The rearrangement links TRBV7-8 to TRBJ1-3; D is undetermined. Germline loops: CDR1 SGHVS, CDR2 FQNEAQ. The CDR3 has 12 residues. The V end lost 1 base, the J end lost 8 bases, and 6 bases lay between the germline ends. As DNA, the CDR3 is TGTGCCAGCAGCTTAGGTGGGGACACCATATATTTT. It translates to CASSLGGDTIYF.

This chain uses TRBV5-6 with TRBJ2-5, with TRBD2 matching over 15 bases. The germline V gene has CDR1 SGHDT and CDR2 YYEEEE. With 3 bases clipped from V and 3 bases from J, the junction kept 3 bases outside the gene matches. The CDR3 contains 16 residues. The CDR3 DNA reads TGTGCCAGCAGCTACGGACTAGCGGGGGGGAAAGAGACCCAGTACTTC. Amino acids: CASSYGLAGGKETQYF. The variable domain in full, with the rest retrieved from reference TRBV5-6 and TRBJ2-5, is DAGVTQSPTHLIKTRGQQVTLRCSPKSGHDTVSWYQQALGQGPQFIFQYYEEEERQRGNFPDRFSGHQFPNYSSELNVNALLLGDSALYLCASSYGLAGGKETQYFGPGTRLLVL.